These T cell receptor beta chains were read from a single sample in a study of blood T cell repertoires in COVID-19. Libraries were prepared by immunoSEQ multiplex PCR; TCRdb keeps only in-frame clonotypes and omits some of them. The profile shows 190,000 or so clones, around 85% of them singletons. Input material: PBMCs or T cells enriched from blood (not recorded which). The origin of the receptors is a man aged 35 to 55 who had recovered from COVID-19. CDR3s include the opening cysteine and the closing phenylalanine or tryptophan. A D gene is named only where the DNA matches it firmly. The size of a clone is reported for some rows only, either as once, few or many, or as a class for expanded clones.

TRBJ2-7	few	TRBV30	14	NA	TGTGCCTGGAGTGATTTTTGGACAGCCTACGAGCAGTACTTC	CAWSDFWTAYEQYF
TRBJ2-7	NA	TRBV10-2	14	NA	TGCGCCAGCAGGAGTGGCAGGGTGGCTTTGGAGCAGTACTTC	CASRSGRVALEQYF
TRBJ2-1	NA	TRBV19	15	TRBD2	TGTGCCAGTAGTATAGGCCTAGCGGGGTACAATGAGCAGTTCTTC	CASSIGLAGYNEQFF
TRBJ1-1	NA	TRBV19	16	TRBD1	TGTGCCAGTAGTCCGCGACCTGGACAGGGGAACACTGAAGCTTTCTTT	CASSPRPGQGNTEAFF
TRBJ1-2	NA	TRBV4-1	15	NA	TGCGCCAGCAGCCAAGTTGAGGGTGGGGACTATGGCTACACCTTC	CASSQVEGGDYGYTF
TRBJ2-7	NA	TRBV4-1	15	NA	TGCGCCAGCAGCCAGGAGCCGACAGGACCCTACGAGCAGTACTTC	CASSQEPTGPYEQYF
TRBJ1-2	NA	TRBV6-2/TRBV6-3	13	TRBD1	TGTGCCAGCAGTGACAGGGTTGGGGCTGGCTACACCTTC	CASSDRVGAGYTF
TRBJ2-6	NA	TRBV24-1	18	NA	TGTGCCACCTCGTCGGGTGGGCAGGGAAACTCTGGGGCCAACGTCCTGACTTTC	CATSSGGQGNSGANVLTF
TRBJ1-1	NA	TRBV5-1	13	NA	TGCGCCAGCAGCCGGACACCGAACACTGAAGCTTTCTTT	CASSRTPNTEAFF
TRBJ2-5	NA	TRBV15	15	NA	TGTGCCACCGCGGTAGAACAGGAGAAGCAAGAGACCCAGTACTTC	CATAVEQEKQETQYF